The 7 T cell receptor beta chains below were found in one sample sequenced in a study of cytomegalovirus exposure and HLA in healthy donors. The PCR used 60 Vbeta and 13 Jbeta primers. Clones were read by immunoSEQ multiplex PCR, and TCRdb kept only the in-frame ones, dropping some. The sample has about 140,000 clones; roughly 80% are singletons. Input material: PBMCs. The origin of the receptors is a female donor in good health and CMV-seronegative.

The genes are TRBV10-3 and TRBJ1-2; TRBD1 matches at 10 bases. J was trimmed by 4 bases and V by 8 bases; bases with no gene match: 4. The CDR3 is 13 residues long. The germline gives CDR1 ENHRY, CDR2 SYGVKD. CDR3: CAIGTGDTYGYTF. CDR3 coding DNA: TGTGCCATCGGGACAGGGGACACCTATGGCTACACCTTC.

This clone was seen more than once but under ten times. The genes are TRBV12-5 and TRBJ2-3; 8 bases agree with TRBD2. Trimming removed 6 bases from V and 8 bases from J; junction bases left unmatched: 13. Per germline, CDR1 LGHNT and CDR2 FRNRAP. The CDR3 has 15 amino acids. The CDR3 here is CASGFFSGEQGTQYF. CDR3 DNA: TGTGCTAGTGGCTTCTTTAGCGGGGAACAGGGTACGCAGTATTTT.

The chain couples TRBV10-3 to TRBJ1-5; D is perhaps TRBD1 (6 bases). Germline V lookup: CDR1 ENHRY, CDR2 SYGVKD. Trimming shortened V by 4 bases and J by 4 bases, and 8 bases separated the two germline ends. The CDR3 covers 13 residues. This chain's CDR3 is CAISGTANQPQHF. The DNA for the CDR3 is TGTGCCATCAGTGGGACAGCTAATCAGCCCCAGCATTTT.

The rearrangement links TRBV4-1 to TRBJ2-3, with TRBD2 identical over 13 bases. With V trimmed by 4 bases and J by 4 bases, 5 bases remained unmatched. The CDR3 extends over 16 amino acids. Looked up from germline, CDR1 is MGHRA and CDR2 is YSYEKL. The CDR3 loop is CASSPRTSGSADTQYF. The CDR3, as DNA: TGCGCCAGCAGCCCTCGGACTAGCGGGAGTGCAGATACGCAGTATTTT.

This clone was detected a few times. V usage is TRBV6-6 and J usage is TRBJ2-7; D unclear. The germline V gene has CDR1 MNHNY and CDR2 SVGAGI (reference sequence). V lost 2 bases and J lost 2, with 16 bases in between. This CDR3 comprises 16 residues. The CDR3 spells CASSYISPRVAYEQYF. DNA of the CDR3: TGTGCCAGCAGTTACATATCCCCACGGGTCGCCTACGAGCAGTACTTC.

The chain couples TRBV7-9 to TRBJ2-6; no firm D call. V was clipped by 2 bases and J by 0 bases, with 8 bases between them. This CDR3 is 16 amino acids long. In germline, CDR1 is SEHNR, CDR2 FQNEAQ (reference sequence). In nucleotides, the CDR3 is TGTGCCAGCAGCTTATATTCCAGCTCTGGGGCCAACGTCCTGACTTTC. It encodes CASSLYSSSGANVLTF.

This clone was detected only a few times. CDR3 nucleotides: TGTGCCAGCAGTCTTTACAGGGCTGCTGGCTACACCTTC. It translates to CASSLYRAAGYTF. The chain couples TRBV6-5 to TRBJ1-2; maybe TRBD1 (6 bases). CDR3 length: 13 residues. The V end was cut by 5 bases, the J end by 7 bases, with 14 bases between. Germline values: CDR1 MNHEY, CDR2 SVGAGI.